This T cell receptor (beta chain) was captured in a study of blood T cell repertoires in COVID-19. In the study overall: Specimens from acute and convalescent COVID-19 originated in the United States, Italy and Spain.

Participants' own reports of clinical history determined their cohort assignment. A COVID-19 case had been met by exposed participants during the 2 weeks before study entry. V shed 5 bases, J shed 7 bases, and the junction held 11 bases outside the gene matches. Germline V gene sequence: CDR1 MNHEY, CDR2 SVGAGI. The CDR3 totals 15 residues. Clones were read by immunoSEQ multiplex PCR, and TCRdb kept only the in-frame ones, dropping some. The repertoire holds a few hundred thousand clones, with about four fifths as singletons. The sample comprised PBMCs or T cells enriched from blood (not recorded which). The V call is TRBV6-5, the J call TRBJ2-1; 7 nucleotides line up with TRBD2. This receptor was obtained from a man in his forties who had been exposed to COVID-19. In nucleotides, the CDR3 is TGTGCCAGCAGTAAATCGATACTAGCGAGGAATGAGCAGTTCTTC. This gives the protein CASSKSILARNEQFF.